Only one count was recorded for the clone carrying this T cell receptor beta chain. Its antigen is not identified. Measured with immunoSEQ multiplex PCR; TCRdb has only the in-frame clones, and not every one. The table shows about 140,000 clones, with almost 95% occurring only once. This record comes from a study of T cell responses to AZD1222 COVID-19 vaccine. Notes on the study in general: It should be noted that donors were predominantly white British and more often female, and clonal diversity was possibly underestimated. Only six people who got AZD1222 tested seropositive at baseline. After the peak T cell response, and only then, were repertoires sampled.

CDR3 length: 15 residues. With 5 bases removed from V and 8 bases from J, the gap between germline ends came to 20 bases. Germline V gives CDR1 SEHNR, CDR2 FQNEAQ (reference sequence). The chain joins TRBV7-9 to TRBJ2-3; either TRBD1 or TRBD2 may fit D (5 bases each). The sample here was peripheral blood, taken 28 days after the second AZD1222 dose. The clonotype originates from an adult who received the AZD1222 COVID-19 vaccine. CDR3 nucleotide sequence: TGTGCCAGCAGCCCGGGACCCTCGAATGGGGCTACGCAGTATTTT. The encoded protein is CASSPGPSNGATQYF.